The rows below give T cell receptor beta chains drawn from one sample of a study of shared clonotypes between healthy human individuals. The table came from immunoSEQ multiplex PCR; TCRdb's copy has only in-frame clones and leaves some out. Here the sample spans 1 million to 1.2 million clones, 60% to 80% being singletons. Sequenced: memory CD4+ T cells from PBMCs. These receptors all stem from a man younger than 30 in good health. Some clones in this sample may be carry-over from other donors' samples. Each CDR3 is given with its conserved first and last residue. D genes are given only for firm matches. The size of a clone is reported for some rows only, either as once, few or many, or as a class for expanded clones.

CDR3aa,CDR3nt,d_gene,abundance,j_gene,v_gene
CASSFWNDEKLFF,TGTGCCAGCAGCTTCTGGAACGATGAAAAACTGTTTTTT,.,.,TRBJ1-4,TRBV5-4
CASSLPNEGTEAFF,TGTGCCAGCAGTCTACCGAATGAGGGCACTGAAGCTTTCTTT,.,.,TRBJ1-1,TRBV28
CASSLGRGGVNYGYTF,TGTGCCAGCAGCTTAGGCCGAGGGGGAGTCAACTATGGCTACACCTTC,.,.,TRBJ1-2,TRBV13
CASSLRQGKFEAFF,TGTGCCAGCAGCTTGCGACAGGGGAAGTTTGAAGCTTTCTTT,TRBD1,.,TRBJ1-1,TRBV5-5
CASRSTTGYTEAFF,TGTGCCAGCAGATCAACAACGGGATACACTGAAGCTTTCTTT,.,few,TRBJ1-1,TRBV6-6
CASSTRTSGRGGNEQFF,TGTGCCAGCAGCACCCGGACTAGCGGGAGAGGAGGCAATGAGCAGTTCTTC,TRBD2,.,TRBJ2-1,TRBV11-2
CATSRVAGNNEKLFF,TGTGCCACCAGCAGAGTGGCAGGGAATAATGAAAAACTGTTTTTT,.,.,TRBJ1-4,TRBV15
CASGGAAYEQYF,TGTGCCAGCGGGGGGGCGGCCTACGAGCAGTACTTC,.,.,TRBJ2-7,TRBV6-1
CASSPSSTGGIYPPADTQYF,TGTGCCAGCAGCCCCTCATCGACAGGGGGCATATACCCCCCCGCAGATACGCAGTATTTT,TRBD1,.,TRBJ2-3,TRBV7-6
CASSNPGTPYEQYF,TGTGCCAGCTCGAACCCTGGGACACCCTACGAGCAGTACTTC,.,.,TRBJ2-7,TRBV28
CASSQDRGRETQYF,TGTGCCAGCAGCCAAGACAGGGGGCGGGAGACCCAGTACTTC,TRBD1,.,TRBJ2-5,TRBV27
CASSLEVQGVIGGYTF,TGTGCCAGCAGTTTAGAGGTCCAGGGCGTCATCGGTGGCTACACCTTC,.,.,TRBJ1-2,TRBV28
CASSRPGTILYEQYF,TGTGCCAGCAGCCGTCCCGGGACAATTCTTTACGAGCAGTACTTC,.,.,TRBJ2-7,TRBV5-6
CASSLGTRAVDTIYF,TGTGCCAGCAGCTTGGGTACCAGGGCGGTAGACACCATATATTTT,.,.,TRBJ1-3,TRBV5-4
CASRAVKQGRDTQYF,TGTGCCAGCAGGGCGGTAAAACAGGGCCGGGATACGCAGTATTTT,.,.,TRBJ2-3,TRBV27
CASSQGLTTDTQYF,TGCGCCAGCAGCCAAGGACTGACTACAGATACGCAGTATTTT,.,once,TRBJ2-3,TRBV4-3
CASSEAKLAGRADTQYF,TGTGCCAGCAGCGAAGCCAAACTAGCGGGAAGGGCAGATACGCAGTATTTT,TRBD2,.,TRBJ2-3,TRBV9
CASSLDRTGGMETQYF,TGTGCCAGCAGCTTAGACCGGACAGGGGGCATGGAGACCCAGTACTTC,TRBD1,.,TRBJ2-5,TRBV11-2
CASSYGPSGAYEQYF,TGTGCCAGCAGTTACGGCCCCTCGGGGGCCTACGAGCAGTACTTC,.,.,TRBJ2-7,TRBV6-5
CSVERPGRSTQYF,TGCAGCGTTGAAAGGCCGGGACGAAGTACGCAGTATTTT,.,.,TRBJ2-3,TRBV29-1
CASIPKYRGNFATGELFF,TGTGCCAGTATTCCAAAATATAGGGGCAATTTCGCCACCGGGGAGCTGTTTTTT,.,.,TRBJ2-2,TRBV19
CASSLGAGRDYEQYF,TGTGCCAGCAGCTTGGGGGCGGGAAGGGACTACGAGCAGTACTTC,.,.,TRBJ2-7,TRBV5-4
CASSFTDSQETQYF,TGTGCCAGCAGCTTCACGGACAGTCAAGAGACCCAGTACTTC,.,.,TRBJ2-5,TRBV5-4
CAWSVTGGLSNYGYTF,TGTGCCTGGAGTGTAACAGGGGGCCTCAGTAACTATGGCTACACCTTC,TRBD1,.,TRBJ1-2,TRBV30
CASSYDRDTEAFF,TGTGCCAGCAGTTACGACAGGGACACTGAAGCTTTCTTT,TRBD1,few,TRBJ1-1,TRBV6-6
CASSLRLADRGTHF,TGTGCCAGCAGCCTTAGACTAGCGGATAGGGGCACGCATTTT,TRBD2,.,TRBJ2-3,TRBV7-2
CASSAEPGRPYYGYTF,TGTGCCAGCAGTGCTGAACCGGGACGACCTTACTATGGCTACACCTTC,.,.,TRBJ1-2,TRBV27
CASSESGGAAQPQHF,TGCGCCAGCAGTGAGTCGGGGGGGGCGGCTCAGCCCCAGCATTTT,.,.,TRBJ1-5,TRBV10-2
CASSQYLSRDTEAFF,TGTGCCAGCAGCCAATACTTATCCAGGGACACTGAAGCTTTCTTT,.,once,TRBJ1-1,TRBV16
CASSVEIASPLHF,TGTGCCAGCAGCGTTGAGATCGCTTCACCCCTCCACTTT,.,few,TRBJ1-6,TRBV9
CASSASRRTINEKLFF,TGTGCCAGCAGTGCCTCAAGACGGACCATTAATGAAAAACTGTTTTTT,.,once,TRBJ1-4,TRBV6-1
CASSPDSYNEQFF,TGTGCCAGCAGCCCCGATTCCTACAATGAGCAGTTCTTC,.,.,TRBJ2-1,TRBV28
CASRREGGSYEQYF,TGTGCCAGCAGACGGGAGGGGGGATCCTACGAGCAGTACTTC,TRBD2,.,TRBJ2-7,TRBV7-9
CASSLNLAGGHNEQFF,TGCGCCAGCAGCTTAAACCTAGCGGGAGGACACAATGAGCAGTTCTTC,TRBD2,.,TRBJ2-1,TRBV5-1
CASSEPRGARTNTGELFF,TGTGCCAGCAGCGAACCGCGGGGGGCGCGGACGAACACCGGGGAGCTGTTTTTT,TRBD2,once,TRBJ2-2,TRBV7-2
CASSPRDGSYEQYF,TGTGCCAGCTCACCACGGGACGGATCCTACGAGCAGTACTTC,.,once,TRBJ2-7,TRBV18
CASSYSQGGESPLHF,TGTGCCAGCAGTTACTCCCAGGGTGGGGAGTCACCCCTCCACTTT,.,.,TRBJ1-6,TRBV6-5
CASSPTSGRLNEQFF,TGTGCCAGCAGCCCGACTAGCGGGAGGTTAAATGAGCAGTTCTTC,TRBD2,few,TRBJ2-1,TRBV25-1
CASSLGANTEAFF,TGTGCCAGCAGCTTAGGAGCTAACACTGAAGCTTTCTTT,.,.,TRBJ1-1,TRBV11-2
CASSVGMVETQYF,TGTGCCAGCAGCGTAGGTATGGTGGAGACCCAGTACTTC,.,.,TRBJ2-5,TRBV9
CASSDSNYGYTF,TGTGCCAGCAGCGACAGTAACTATGGCTACACCTTC,.,.,TRBJ1-2,TRBV28
CASSPRGGSAYNEQFF,TGTGCCAGCAGCCCCCGTGGTGGGAGCGCCTACAATGAGCAGTTCTTC,.,.,TRBJ2-1,TRBV7-9
CASSPRLSGRAVDTGELFF,TGTGCCAGCAGTCCCCGCCTCAGCGGGAGGGCCGTGGACACCGGGGAGCTGTTTTTT,TRBD2,.,TRBJ2-2,TRBV27
CASSFDIIEQFF,TGTGCCAGCAGCTTCGATATAATAGAGCAGTTCTTC,.,.,TRBJ2-1,TRBV11-2
CAWTVYTEAFF,TGTGCCTGGACCGTTTACACTGAAGCTTTCTTT,.,.,TRBJ1-1,TRBV30
CASSPGSPSSGANVLTF,TGTGCCAGCTCACCGGGCAGCCCTTCCTCTGGGGCCAACGTCCTGACTTTC,.,.,TRBJ2-6,TRBV18
CASRAASSYNEQFF,TGTGCCAGCAGAGCGGCGAGCTCCTACAATGAGCAGTTCTTC,.,.,TRBJ2-1,TRBV11-2
CASSPRTGSYNEQFF,TGTGCCAGCTCACCTCGAACGGGATCCTACAATGAGCAGTTCTTC,.,.,TRBJ2-1,TRBV18
CAISEFPNEKLFF,TGTGCCATCAGTGAGTTTCCTAATGAAAAACTGTTTTTT,.,.,TRBJ1-4,TRBV10-3
CASSTVAGTINEQFF,TGCGCCAGCAGCACTGTAGCGGGGACCATTAATGAGCAGTTCTTC,TRBD2,.,TRBJ2-1,TRBV5-1
CASSSSAGTEAFF,TGTGCCAGCAGCTCCTCCGCGGGCACTGAAGCTTTCTTT,.,.,TRBJ1-1,TRBV7-9
CASSSPPNEQFF,TGTGCCAGCAGTTCCCCCCCGAATGAGCAGTTCTTC,.,.,TRBJ2-1,TRBV28
CASSQGGGRAVDTQYF,TGCGCCAGCAGCCAAGGGGGCGGGAGGGCGGTAGATACGCAGTATTTT,TRBD2,.,TRBJ2-3,TRBV4-1
CASSEVLPGAYEQYF,TGTGCCAGCAGTGAGGTCCTCCCGGGTGCCTACGAGCAGTACTTC,.,.,TRBJ2-7,TRBV2
CASSLGIGEQYF,TGCGCCAGCAGCCTGGGAATTGGTGAGCAGTACTTC,.,few,TRBJ2-7,TRBV5-1
CASSDVWGRGGPGELFF,TGTGCCAGCAGTGATGTCTGGGGAAGGGGGGGACCCGGGGAGCTGTTTTTT,.,.,TRBJ2-2,TRBV6-1
CASSFLSGSSYNEQFF,TGTGCCAGCAGCTTCCTGAGCGGGAGCTCCTACAATGAGCAGTTCTTC,TRBD2,.,TRBJ2-1,TRBV9